Shown below are 24 T cell receptor beta chains from a single sample sequenced in a study of T cell repertoires in cytomegalovirus infection. These TCRs are of unknown antigen specificity. TCRdb used MiXCR to reprocess the reads, holding one entry per CDR3 protein. The sample has 570,000 or so distinct CDR3 sequences, almost 40% seen once; the top ten hold 48%. The sequenced sample was cultured PBMCs, obtained from culture after CMV antigen stimulation. Receptor source: a human donor in good health (CMV status not recorded). Some clones in this sample may be carry-over from other donors' samples.

This clonotype appeared once. The V gene is TRBV6-2 or TRBV6-3, the J gene TRBJ2-1, with D possibly being TRBD1 (7 bases). This CDR3 region has 15 residues. In germline, CDR1 is MNHEY, CDR2 SVGEGT. Trimming removed 4 bases from V and 2 bases from J, with 12 bases in between. The CDR3 DNA reads TGTGCCAGCAGTTCCCTCAGGGGGGCCTACAATGAGCAGTTCTTC. Translating gives CASSSLRGAYNEQFF.

The J gene is TRBJ1-2, the V gene TRBV20-1, with TRBD1 as a possible D gene (6 bases). This CDR3 has 13 residues. The germline CDR1 and CDR2 sequences are DFQATT and SNEGSKA (reference sequence). Trimming took off 5 bases at V and 4 bases at J, with 14 bases between the two ends. The CDR3 reads CSAYPQGSYGYTF. The DNA of the CDR3 is TGCAGTGCTTACCCACAGGGTAGCTATGGCTACACCTTC.

The CDR3 protein is CASSLGTGQKPFSSYNSPLHF. In DNA, the CDR3 is TGTGCCAGCAGCTTGGGAACAGGACAGAAACCTTTTAGCTCCTATAATTCACCCCTCCACTTT. V and J are TRBV5-4 and TRBJ1-6; TRBD1 is a possible D gene (6 bases). Germline CDR1 is SGHNT and CDR2 is YYREEE (reference sequence). The CDR3 has 21 amino acids. With 0 bases removed from V and 0 bases from J, the gap between germline ends came to 22 bases.

This chain links TRBV7-2 with TRBJ2-1; 8 bases align to TRBD2. From germline, CDR1 is SGHTA and CDR2 FQGNSA. Trimming at V came to 1 base and at J to 6 bases, leaving 5 bases not matched to a gene. This CDR3 is 15 amino acids long. DNA for the CDR3: TGTGCCAGCAGCTTAGGGGGACTAGTAAGCAATGAGCAGTTCTTC. It codes for CASSLGGLVSNEQFF.

The genes are TRBV15 and TRBJ2-1; D is unclear. CDR1 and CDR2 from the germline V gene are LNHNV and YYDKDF (reference sequence). V lost 1 base and J lost 3, with 10 bases in between. There are 15 residues in the CDR3. This chain's CDR3 is CATSRVTGNYNEQFF. The CDR3 DNA sequence: TGTGCCACCAGCAGAGTTACGGGCAACTACAATGAGCAGTTCTTC.

J is TRBJ2-5 and V is TRBV2; D call uncertain. CDR1 SNHLY and CDR2 FYNNEI come from the germline V gene. The CDR3 has 15 amino acids. Trimming shortened V by 0 bases and J by 4 bases, and 12 bases separated the two germline ends. The chain's CDR3 is CASSEATDPLETQYF. The DNA for the CDR3 is TGTGCCAGCAGTGAAGCTACGGACCCCCTAGAGACCCAGTACTTC.

The J gene is TRBJ1-4, the V gene TRBV18; D remains ambiguous. This CDR3 has 18 amino acids. CDR1 and CDR2 (germline): KGHSH, LQKENI. Trimming removed 5 bases from V and 1 base from J, with 20 bases in between. The CDR3 DNA follows: TGTGCCAGCTCAAAGGCCCTACAAGGTCCACTAACTAATGAAAAACTGTTTTTT. Translated: CASSKALQGPLTNEKLFF.

This chain connects TRBV11-3 to TRBJ2-5; D not resolved. Germline CDR1 SGHNT, CDR2 YENEEA. With 1 base removed from V and 2 bases from J, the gap between germline ends came to 8 bases. This CDR3 region has 14 residues. The CDR3: CASSLGQQQETQYF. In DNA form, the CDR3 reads TGTGCCAGCAGCTTAGGGCAGCAACAAGAGACCCAGTACTTC. The full variable domain, its missing parts supplied by reference TRBV11-3 and TRBJ2-5, is EAGVVQSPRYKIIEKKQPVAFWCNPISGHNTLYWYLQNLGQGPELLIRYENEEAVDDSQLPKDRFSAERLKGVDSTLKIQPAELGDSAVYLCASSLGQQQETQYFGPGTRLLVL.

The chain links TRBV6-1 to TRBJ2-3; TRBD1 might be the D (5 bases). From germline, CDR1 is MNHNS and CDR2 SASEGT. The CDR3 spans 14 residues. V lost 5 bases to trimming and J lost 1 base, with 10 bases between them. CDR3 sequence: CASSISRGTDTQYF. The CDR3 nucleotides are TGTGCCAGCAGTATCTCCAGGGGCACAGATACGCAGTATTTT.

This clonotype has more than one count but fewer than ten. CDR3 residues: CASSERLARSDTQYF. The CDR3 DNA reads TGTGCCAGCAGTGAAAGACTAGCGCGGAGTGATACGCAGTATTTT. V is TRBV2 and J is TRBJ2-3; 8 nucleotides match TRBD2. J gave up 6 bases and V 2 bases, and 7 bases lay outside the gene matches. The CDR3 is 15 residues long. Per the germline V gene, CDR1 is SNHLY and CDR2 is FYNNEI.

The gene calls are TRBV5-3 and TRBJ2-3; possibly TRBD2 for D (6 bases). TRBV5-3 carries the ORF label, with uncertain function. The length of the CDR3 is 16 residues. V lost 8 bases, J lost 6 bases, and 25 bases lay in between. CDR3 DNA: TGTGCCAGCAGCCCCCGGGACTCAGTTTGGGAGGATACGCAGTATTTT. Its protein product is CASSPRDSVWEDTQYF.

The rearrangement uses TRBV11-2 and TRBJ2-5; the D is unclear. Between the trimmed V and J ends, which lost 3 bases and 5 bases, there was a span of 13 bases. Germline V gives CDR1 SGHAT, CDR2 FQNNGV. The CDR3 extends over 14 amino acids. The CDR3 DNA reads TGTGCCAGCAGCTTCCTAGTGTTGGGGGAGACCCAGTACTTC. Residues: CASSFLVLGETQYF.

This chain joins TRBV7-6 and TRBJ2-5; TRBD2 matches 7 bases. The length of the CDR3 is 14 residues. Germline V gene sequence: CDR1 SGHVS, CDR2 FNYEAQ. The V segment lost 2 bases and the J segment 4 bases; nucleotides outside the gene matches: 4. This chain's CDR3 is CASSLSPGGETQYF. The CDR3, as DNA: TGTGCCAGCAGCTTAAGTCCGGGGGGAGAGACCCAGTACTTC.

V is TRBV2 and J is TRBJ2-5; D may be TRBD1 (6 bases). The CDR3 is 15 residues long. Between the trimmed V and J ends, which lost 4 bases and 0 bases, there was a span of 12 bases. Germline CDR1 reads SNHLY; CDR2 reads FYNNEI. The CDR3 DNA reads TGTGCCAGCAGTGGACAGGACCCGTACCAAGAGACCCAGTACTTC. Translating it yields CASSGQDPYQETQYF.

This chain connects TRBV7-2 to TRBJ2-7; D may be TRBD2 (6 bases). Trimming removed 1 base from V and 6 bases from J, with 19 bases in between. Germline V gene data show CDR1 as SGHTA and CDR2 as FQGNSA. The CDR3 consists of 16 residues. CDR3 in amino acids: CASSLDSASAAAEQYF. The CDR3 DNA reads TGTGCCAGCAGCTTAGATTCGGCTAGCGCGGCCGCCGAGCAGTACTTC.

This sequence joins TRBV5-5 and TRBJ2-4; D ambiguous. V was pared by 2 bases and J by 1 base, with 4 bases between. The germline V gene encodes CDR1 SGHKS and CDR2 YYEKEE (reference sequence). This CDR3 comprises 13 residues. Written as DNA, the CDR3 is TGTGCCAGCAGCTTTTACGCCAAAAACATTCAGTACTTC. Translated, it gives CASSFYAKNIQYF.

CDR3 amino acids: CATMGWEGSNQPQHF. DNA of the CDR3: TGTGCCACCATGGGTTGGGAGGGAAGCAATCAGCCCCAGCATTTT. The genes are TRBV10-3 and TRBJ1-5, with D hard to call. The V gene's germline CDR1 is ENHRY and CDR2 SYGVKD. Trimming removed 10 bases at V and 1 base at J, with 17 bases between. The CDR3 totals 15 residues.

This rearrangement joins TRBV5-1 to TRBJ2-5, with a possible D match to TRBD1 (6 bases). The V end was cut by 3 bases, the J end by 4 bases, with 19 bases between. Germline lookup yields CDR1 SGHRS and CDR2 YFSETQ. The CDR3 consists of 16 residues. This CDR3 reads CASSSGDTNYGETQYF. The CDR3 DNA reads as TGCGCCAGCAGCTCAGGGGACACCAACTACGGAGAGACCCAGTACTTC.

The chain couples TRBV7-6 to TRBJ2-1; D not certain. The germline CDR1 and CDR2 sequences are SGHVS and FNYEAQ. The germline V and J ends were trimmed by 2 bases and 4 bases, with 6 bases remaining between them. The CDR3 has 13 residues. The CDR3: CASSLNQYNEQFF. As DNA, the CDR3 is TGTGCCAGCAGCTTAAACCAATACAATGAGCAGTTCTTC. Combining the CDR3 with reference TRBV7-6 and TRBJ2-1 gives the whole variable domain GAGVSQSPRYKVTKRGQDVALRCDPISGHVSLYWYRQALGQGPEFLTYFNYEAQQDKSGLPNDRFSAERPEGSISTLTIQRTEQRDSAMYRCASSLNQYNEQFFGPGTRLTVL.

This clonotype has ten or more counts. The chain uses TRBV7-2 and TRBJ2-7; 13 bases are a match to TRBD2. Germline loops: CDR1 SGHTA, CDR2 FQGNSA. The V gene end was trimmed by 5 bases and the J gene end by 2 bases; junction bases not matched to a gene: 12. CDR3 length equals 18 residues. The CDR3 nucleotides read TGTGCCAGCAGCGAGGGACTAGCGGGACCCGGGTTGGCCTACGAGCAGTACTTC. This codes for CASSEGLAGPGLAYEQYF.

The V call is TRBV28, the J call TRBJ1-1; D gene ambiguous. V lost 6 bases and J lost 4, with 15 bases in between. This CDR3 contains 14 residues. Germline values: CDR1 MDHEN, CDR2 SYDVKM. CDR3 protein: CASRPPGSPTEAFF. The CDR3 bases are TGTGCCAGCAGACCTCCTGGGAGCCCCACTGAAGCTTTCTTT.

The chain is built from TRBV7-3 and TRBJ1-1; D gene uncertain. In germline, CDR1 is SGHTA, CDR2 FQGTGA. V was clipped by 2 bases and J by 4 bases, with 11 bases between them. CDR3 size: 14 residues. CDR3 residues: CASSLGHRGTEAFF. The CDR3 DNA follows: TGTGCCAGCAGCTTAGGGCACCGGGGCACTGAAGCTTTCTTT.

This clonotype came up a few times. The chain carries TRBV2 and TRBJ2-5; TRBD2 matches at 14 bases. Per germline, CDR1 SNHLY and CDR2 FYNNEI. The V gene end was trimmed by 6 bases and the J gene end by 3 bases; junction bases not matched to a gene: 0. There are 14 residues in the CDR3. Here the CDR3 reads CASRTSGGEETQYF. The CDR3 nucleotides read TGTGCCAGCAGGACTAGCGGGGGGGAAGAGACCCAGTACTTC.

This clonotype was counted a few times. The chain carries TRBV12-5 and TRBJ1-6, with TRBD1 matching over 8 bases. The V and J ends lost 9 bases and 8 bases, in that order; junction bases with no gene match: 3. Germline V gene lookup returns CDR1 LGHNT and CDR2 FRNRAP. This CDR3 spans 12 amino acids. The CDR3 loop reads CASGQGDSPLHF. The CDR3 DNA sequence: TGTGCTAGCGGACAGGGAGATTCACCCCTCCACTTT.